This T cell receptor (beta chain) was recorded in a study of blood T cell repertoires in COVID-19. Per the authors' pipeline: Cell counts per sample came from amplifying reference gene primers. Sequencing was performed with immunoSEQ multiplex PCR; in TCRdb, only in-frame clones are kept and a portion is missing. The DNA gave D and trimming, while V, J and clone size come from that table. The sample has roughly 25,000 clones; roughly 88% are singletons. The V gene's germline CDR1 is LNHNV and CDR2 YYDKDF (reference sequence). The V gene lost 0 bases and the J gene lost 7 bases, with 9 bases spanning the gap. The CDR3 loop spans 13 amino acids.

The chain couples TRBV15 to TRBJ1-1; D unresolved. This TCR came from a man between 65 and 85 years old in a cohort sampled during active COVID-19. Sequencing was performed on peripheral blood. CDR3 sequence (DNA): TGTGCCACCAGCAGAGATCTATCGTTTGAAGCTTTCTTT. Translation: CATSRDLSFEAFF.